The 5 T cell receptor beta chains in this list originate from one sample, sequenced in a study of cytomegalovirus exposure and HLA in healthy donors. In the PCR, 60 Vbeta and 13 Jbeta primers were used. Profiled with immunoSEQ multiplex PCR; TCRdb holds only in-frame clones, not every one. The sample shows fewer than 95,000 clones, about 63% of them seen only once. Material for sequencing was PBMCs. These TCRs come from a woman in her twenties or thirties in good health and CMV-seronegative.

V gene TRBV19 combines with J gene TRBJ1-1; D unresolved. Germline CDR1 LNHDA, CDR2 SQIVND (reference sequence). Between the trimmed V and J ends, which lost 1 base and 5 bases, there was a span of 14 bases. The CDR3 is 15 residues long. In nucleotides, the CDR3 is TGTGCCAGTAGTATAGTGGCGTCCCCGGGTACTGAAGCTTTCTTT. As protein: CASSIVASPGTEAFF.

CDR3 DNA sequence: TGTGCCAGCAGTCTCCCCGGGGGACAGGGGGTAACCTACGAGCAGTACTTC. Amino acid sequence: CASSLPGGQGVTYEQYF. The rearrangement links TRBV28 to TRBJ2-7; 11 bases are a match to TRBD1. This CDR3 region has 17 residues. After removal of 5 bases from V and 2 bases from J, the junction contained 11 bases not matched to a gene. In germline, CDR1 is MDHEN, CDR2 SYDVKM.

The chain joins TRBV11-3 to TRBJ2-1, with D possibly TRBD2 on 6 matching bases. Per the germline V gene, CDR1 is SGHNT and CDR2 is YENEEA. V gave up 6 bases and J gave up 0 bases, with 18 bases separating them. This CDR3 contains 17 residues. The CDR3 DNA sequence: TGTGCCAGCAGTGATTTTCCCCGGGACTCCTCCTACAATGAGCAGTTCTTC. Amino acid sequence: CASSDFPRDSSYNEQFF.

V is TRBV11-2 and J is TRBJ1-3; 10 bases are a match to TRBD1. This CDR3 comprises 15 residues. V shed 5 bases, J shed 5 bases, and the junction held 6 bases outside the gene matches. Germline V CDR1 and CDR2: SGHAT, FQNNGV. The CDR3 is CASSPRQGARNTIYF. For the CDR3, the DNA is TGTGCCAGCAGCCCGCGACAGGGGGCAAGAAACACCATATATTTT.

CDR3 residues: CASGSGTTVYNEQFF. The CDR3 DNA follows: TGTGCCAGCGGATCCGGGACTACCGTTTACAATGAGCAGTTCTTC. This chain links TRBV27 with TRBJ2-1; the match to TRBD2 covers 7 bases. Trimming cost V 8 bases and J 4 bases; bases outside gene matches: 11. In germline, CDR1 is MNHEY, CDR2 SMNVEV (reference sequence). CDR3 size: 15 residues.